Listed here are 23 T cell receptor beta chains from one sample, sequenced in a study of blood T cell repertoires in COVID-19. The assay was immunoSEQ multiplex PCR, and TCRdb's table has in-frame clones only and misses some. The repertoire holds approximately 440,000 clones, with 90% as singletons. The sequenced sample consisted of PBMCs or T cells enriched from blood (not recorded which). The source of these receptors is a man aged 18 to 35 who had recovered from COVID-19.

The chain combines TRBV12-3 or TRBV12-4 with TRBJ1-4; D remains ambiguous. The V end lost 4 bases, the J end lost 7 bases, and 10 bases lay between the germline ends. The length of the CDR3 is 13 residues. The CDR3 sequence is CASSYSGFEKLFF. The CDR3 DNA follows: TGTGCCAGCAGTTACTCCGGGTTTGAAAAACTGTTTTTT.

The rearrangement joins TRBV29-1 to TRBJ1-1; D is unclear. The V gene's germline CDR1 is SQVTM and CDR2 ANQGSEA. CDR3 length equals 13 residues. V was clipped by 5 bases and J by 0 bases, with 10 bases between them. CDR3 region: CSVRTEMNTEAFF. Written as DNA, the CDR3 is TGCAGCGTTCGTACAGAAATGAACACTGAAGCTTTCTTT.

The chain joins TRBV5-4 to TRBJ1-1; perhaps TRBD1 as D (5 bases). The CDR3 contains 15 residues. CDR1 SGHNT and CDR2 YYREEE come from the germline V gene (reference sequence). The V gene lost 4 bases and the J gene lost 5 bases, with 18 bases spanning the gap. CDR3 loop: CASSLSLTDQTEAFF. For the CDR3, the DNA is TGTGCCAGCAGCCTATCATTGACAGATCAGACTGAAGCTTTCTTT.

The chain recombines TRBV9 with TRBJ1-4, with a possible D match to TRBD1 (5 bases). CDR1 SGDLS and CDR2 YYNGEE come from the germline V gene. The CDR3 runs 17 residues. The V gene lost 1 base and the J gene lost 2 bases, with 15 bases spanning the gap. Written as DNA, the CDR3 is TGTGCCAGCAGCGTACCTCGGCAGGGAGGTACTAATGAAAAACTGTTTTTT. This translates into CASSVPRQGGTNEKLFF. The whole variable domain, filled in from reference TRBV9 and TRBJ1-4, reads DSGVTQTPKHLITATGQRVTLRCSPRSGDLSVYWYQQSLDQGLQFLIQYYNGEERAKGNILERFSAQQFPDLHSELNLSSLELGDSALYFCASSVPRQGGTNEKLFFGSGTQLSVL.

The J gene is TRBJ2-7, the V gene TRBV28, with a tentative D call TRBD2 (5 bases). Germline CDR1 is MDHEN and CDR2 is SYDVKM. V lost 3 bases, J lost 6 bases, and 12 bases lay in between. The CDR3 is 13 amino acids. CDR3 DNA: TGTGCCAGCAGTTTCGGGGTTATCGGCGAGCAGTACTTC. Translating gives CASSFGVIGEQYF.

This chain joins TRBV11-2 and TRBJ2-7, with D perhaps matching TRBD1 (5 bases). Germline V CDR1 and CDR2: SGHAT, FQNNGV. With 0 bases removed from V and 4 bases from J, the gap between germline ends came to 10 bases. This CDR3 has 14 residues. CDR3 coding DNA: TGTGCCAGCAGCTTAGATCTAAGGGGATACGAGCAGTACTTC. This translates into CASSLDLRGYEQYF.

The V gene is TRBV7-2, the J gene TRBJ1-1; possible D gene TRBD1, 6 bases. V was clipped by 5 bases and J by 3 bases, with 7 bases between them. There are 12 residues in the CDR3. The germline V gene has CDR1 SGHTA and CDR2 FQGNSA. The CDR3 region is CASSQGYTEAFF. CDR3 nucleotides: TGTGCCAGCAGCCAGGGGTACACTGAAGCTTTCTTT.

The chain carries TRBV5-1 and TRBJ2-3; D is perhaps TRBD2 (5 bases). This CDR3 has 14 residues. CDR1 is SGHRS, CDR2 YFSETQ, per germline. V dropped 5 bases and J dropped 2 bases, with 12 bases sitting between them. In nucleotides, the CDR3 is TGCGCCAGCAGTCGGGGTACGAACACAGATACGCAGTATTTT. Amino acid sequence: CASSRGTNTDTQYF.

CDR3 coding DNA: TGTGCCAGCAGTCCAGGGGGCGCGGGCTATGGCTACACCTTC. Its translation: CASSPGGAGYGYTF. The V gene is TRBV27, the J gene TRBJ1-2, with TRBD1 matching over 8 bases. Trimming removed 5 bases from V and 4 bases from J; junction bases left unmatched: 6. In germline, CDR1 is MNHEY, CDR2 SMNVEV (reference sequence). There are 14 residues in the CDR3.

DNA for the CDR3: TGTGCCAGCAGCTTGCAGACAACCGCCAAAAACATTCAGTACTTC. Protein product: CASSLQTTAKNIQYF. V and J are TRBV5-8 and TRBJ2-4; the D is unclear. This CDR3 spans 15 amino acids. The V gene lost 1 base and the J gene lost 1 base, with 9 bases spanning the gap. The germline CDR1 and CDR2 sequences are SGHTS and YDEGEE.

The V call is TRBV12-5, the J call TRBJ1-1; D possibly corresponds to TRBD1 (6 bases). This CDR3 is 14 amino acids long. V dropped 0 bases and J dropped 1 base, with 6 bases sitting between them. Germline values: CDR1 LGHNT, CDR2 FRNRAP. CDR3 DNA sequence: TGTGCTAGTGGTTTGGTACAGGGGAACACTGAAGCTTTCTTT. Its protein product is CASGLVQGNTEAFF.

V is TRBV30 and J is TRBJ1-5; no reliable D call. The CDR3 sequence is 17 residues long. V dropped 0 bases and J dropped 0 bases, with 15 bases sitting between them. Germline V lookup: CDR1 GTSNPN, CDR2 SVGIG (reference sequence). Here the CDR3 DNA reads TGTGCCTGGAGTGTACGAGGGCAGAAATATAGCAATCAGCCCCAGCATTTT. Translated, it gives CAWSVRGQKYSNQPQHF.

The chain combines TRBV27 with TRBJ1-2; tentative D call: TRBD1 (5 bases). This CDR3 region has 14 residues. The germline V and J ends were trimmed by 0 bases and 7 bases, with 12 bases remaining between them. Germline CDR1 is MNHEY and CDR2 is SMNVEV (reference sequence). The CDR3 sequence: CASSLSVGGAGYTF. For the CDR3, the DNA is TGTGCCAGCAGTTTATCGGTGGGGGGTGCTGGCTACACCTTC.

The chain combines TRBV3-1 (or the pseudogene TRBV3-2) with TRBJ1-5, with a possible D match to TRBD1 (5 bases). Germline CDR1 LGHDT, CDR2 YNNKEL (reference sequence). V was shortened by 2 bases and J by 2 bases, with 10 bases between the two germline ends. This CDR3 region has 15 residues. In nucleotides, the CDR3 is TGTGCCAGCAGCCAACGAGGAGGGGGCAATCAGCCCCAGCATTTT. Encoded protein: CASSQRGGGNQPQHF.

This clone came up once. The chain employs TRBV21-1 and TRBJ2-4; the DNA was not compared with TRBD2, the D call given in the table. TRBV21-1 is assigned pseudogene status. CDR3 size: 20 residues. The CDR3: CASSKGTSGRAGAHGNIQYF. DNA for the CDR3: TGTGCCAGCAGCAAGGGAACTAGCGGGAGGGCCGGAGCTCACGGAAACATTCAGTACTTC.

Notes on this clone: Other DNA sequences within the sample encode an identical CDR3. The rearrangement uses TRBV7-3 and TRBJ1-2, with 10 bases aligning to TRBD1. This CDR3 spans 13 amino acids. Germline V gene lookup returns CDR1 SGHTA and CDR2 FQGTGA. With 5 bases clipped from V and 5 bases from J, the junction kept 2 bases outside the gene matches. CDR3: CASSPGQGYGYTF. The CDR3 DNA is TGTGCCAGCAGCCCGGGACAGGGGTATGGCTACACCTTC.

The J gene is TRBJ1-5, the V gene TRBV27, with D hard to call. Trimming stripped 2 bases from V and 5 bases from J, with 7 bases between. The CDR3 spans 13 residues. Germline assignment: CDR1 MNHEY and CDR2 SMNVEV (reference sequence). CDR3 protein: CASSLGEYQPQHF. In DNA, the CDR3 is TGTGCCAGCAGTTTAGGGGAGTATCAGCCCCAGCATTTT.

V usage is TRBV6-5 and J usage is TRBJ1-4, with 9 nucleotides matching TRBD1. This CDR3 has 13 residues. Germline V lookup: CDR1 MNHEY, CDR2 SVGAGI. Unmatched junction bases numbered 6, after V lost 10 bases and J lost 6 bases. The CDR3 nucleotides are TGTGCCACCGAACAGGGGGCGTATGAAAAACTGTTTTTT. Translation gives CATEQGAYEKLFF.

V and J are TRBV6-4 and TRBJ1-6; 10 bases are shared with TRBD1. The CDR3 has 14 residues. Germline loops: CDR1 MRHNA, CDR2 SNTAGT. V lost 6 bases and J lost 12; bases outside the gene matches: 8. CDR3 loop: CASRRDRGNLPLHF. In DNA, the CDR3 is TGTGCCAGCAGGAGGGACAGGGGTAACTTACCCCTCCACTTT.

This clone was seen a single time. This rearrangement joins TRBV18 to TRBJ1-1, with a possible D match to TRBD1 (6 bases). The V and J ends lost 4 bases and 8 bases respectively, with 11 bases between them. The CDR3 is 12 amino acids. CDR1 is KGHSH and CDR2 is LQKENI in the germline V gene. The CDR3 loop is CASSLDSSEAFF. The DNA for the CDR3 is TGTGCCAGCTCACTGGACAGCTCGGAAGCTTTCTTT. Based on the CDR3 plus reference TRBV18 and TRBJ1-1, the full variable domain is NAGVMQNPRHLVRRRGQEARLRCSPMKGHSHVYWYRQLPEEGLKFMVYLQKENIIDESGMPKERFSAEFPKEGPSILRIQQVVRGDSAAYFCASSLDSSEAFFGQGTRLTVV.

This chain uses TRBV19 with TRBJ2-2; 10 bases map to TRBD1. V gave up 10 bases and J gave up 5 bases; unmatched junction bases: 4. Germline V gives CDR1 LNHDA, CDR2 SQIVND (reference sequence). The CDR3 runs 13 residues. The CDR3 is CATGTGVTGELFF. The DNA of the CDR3 is TGTGCCACGGGGACAGGGGTGACCGGGGAGCTGTTTTTT.

The chain carries TRBV4-1 and TRBJ1-1; the D is unclear. Trimming left V 0 bases short and J 2 bases short, with 7 bases between. Germline loops: CDR1 MGHRA, CDR2 YSYEKL. This CDR3 comprises 14 residues. The CDR3 reads CASSQDPINTEAFF. As DNA, the CDR3 is TGCGCCAGCAGCCAAGATCCTATCAACACTGAAGCTTTCTTT.

On this clone itself: This CDR3 is also generated by other DNA sequences in the sample. V and J are TRBV2 and TRBJ1-1; D gene ambiguous. CDR3 length: 13 amino acids. The V gene's germline CDR1 is SNHLY and CDR2 FYNNEI. Trimming took 1 base from V and 0 from J, leaving 3 bases between them. CDR3 protein: CASSEGLNTEAFF. In nucleotides, the CDR3 is TGTGCCAGCAGTGAAGGGCTGAACACTGAAGCTTTCTTT.